The T cell receptor (beta chain) under discussion was sequenced for a study of shared clonotypes between healthy human individuals. Study background: Researchers assigned three CD4 naive, three CD4 memory, two CD8 naive and one CD8 memory plate to each donor. Findings of the study overall: Estimated richness values were generally larger in naive subsets than in memory subsets.

Germline CDR1 and CDR2: LNHDA and SQIVND (reference sequence). The CDR3 is 14 residues long. Trimming took 4 bases from V and 5 from J; bases not matched to a gene: 5. To note about this clone: Its antigen is undetermined.

A deep-level run was used for the assay. Using roughly 200 ng DNA, 30,000 or so T cell genomes, the sorted-subset replicate PCRs were run. TCRdb keeps only in-frame clones here, not all; method: immunoSEQ multiplex PCR. Here the sample spans more than 550,000 clones, approximately 77% being singletons. This chain connects TRBV19 to TRBJ2-1, with TRBD2 identical over 7 bases. The sample taken for sequencing was memory CD4+ T cells sorted from blood. Subset denoted: CD45RA-negative fraction. This TCR derives from a woman aged 30 to 39 in good health. CDR3 in DNA: TGTGCCAGTAGTAGCGGGAGACTTGACAATGAGCAGTTCTTC. Amino acids: CASSSGRLDNEQFF.